This TCR beta chain was captured by sequencing in a study of shared clonotypes between healthy human individuals. The authors ran the assay at deep level. Assay: immunoSEQ multiplex PCR; the TCRdb copy retains only in-frame clones and omits some. Of 400,000 to 500,000 clones in the sample, around three quarters are singletons; the top ten hold about an eighth. The CDR3 covers 13 residues. Germline V gene lookup returns CDR1 LNHDA and CDR2 SQIVND (reference sequence). The V and J ends lost 6 bases and 1 base respectively, with 9 bases between them. Study outcomes and limitations: Sequencing depth was predicted to influence how clonotypes are shared among donors.

Of note for this clone: Its cognate antigen is unknown.

The chain links TRBV19 to TRBJ1-1; D is unresolved. Sequenced input: PBMCs. This receptor was taken from a woman in her 40s in good health. Some clones in this sample may be carry-over from other donors' samples. The CDR3 loop reads CASSLRGNTEAFF. The CDR3 DNA sequence: TGTGCCAGTAGCCTCCGGGGGAACACTGAAGCTTTCTTT. The whole variable domain, filled in from reference TRBV19 and TRBJ1-1, reads DGGITQSPKYLFRKEGQNVTLSCEQNLNHDAMYWYRQDPGQGLRLIYYSQIVNDFQKGDIAEGYSVSREKKESFPLTVTSAQKNPTAFYLCASSLRGNTEAFFGQGTRLTVV.